The TCR beta chain under discussion was sequenced for a study of T cell responses to AZD1222 COVID-19 vaccine. Generated by immunoSEQ multiplex PCR, the TCRdb table keeps only in-frame clones and is missing some. The data contain about 120,000 clones, approximately 85% of them singletons. This CDR3 spans 11 amino acids. Germline V gene data show CDR1 as GTSNPN and CDR2 as SVGIG (reference sequence). Trimming left V 0 bases short and J 7 bases short, with 7 bases between. Source: peripheral blood, taken on day 0 of MenACWY control vaccination. The rearrangement uses TRBV30 and TRBJ2-7; D ambiguous. This clonotype was obtained from an adult in good health. The DNA of the CDR3 is TGTGCCTGGAGTGTACTGGGTGAGCAGTACTTC. The encoded protein is CAWSVLGEQYF.